This T cell receptor beta chain was sequenced during a study of T cells in Graves' hyperthyroidism and ophthalmopathy. Germline CDR1 MNHEY, CDR2 SVGAGI. V lost 2 bases and J lost 3; bases outside the gene matches: 6. There are 16 residues in the CDR3. Amplification targeted TCR beta CDR3 regions from RNA transcripts. First-round RT-PCR with HTBI primers amplified the TCR CDR3 region. TCRdb re-called the multiplex PCR reads with MiXCR, one entry per CDR3 protein. The table shows some 570,000 distinct CDR3 sequences, with 14% occurring only once. Used for diagnoses were clinical symptoms, serum thyroxine and TRAb, thyroid ultrasound and orbital computed tomography. The PBMCs studied were ones that came from 8.5 to 10 ml fresh peripheral blood. This clonotype was seen ten or more times.

Specimen: blood. The sequence came from a woman between 18 and 29 years old with Graves' ophthalmopathy. The rearrangement uses TRBV6-5 and TRBJ1-4; 7 nucleotides align to TRBD1. CDR3: CASSYETGQSNEKLFF. The CDR3 DNA sequence: TGTGCCAGCAGTTACGAGACGGGACAGTCTAATGAAAAACTGTTTTTT.